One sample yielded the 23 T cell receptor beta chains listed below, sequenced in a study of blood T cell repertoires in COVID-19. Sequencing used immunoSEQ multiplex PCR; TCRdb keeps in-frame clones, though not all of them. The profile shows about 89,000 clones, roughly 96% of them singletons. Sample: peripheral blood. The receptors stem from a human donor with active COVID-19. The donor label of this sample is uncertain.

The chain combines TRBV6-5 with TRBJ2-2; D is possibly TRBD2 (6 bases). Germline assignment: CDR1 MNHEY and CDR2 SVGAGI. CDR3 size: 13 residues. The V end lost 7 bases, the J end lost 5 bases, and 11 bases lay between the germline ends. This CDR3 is CASTRESTGELFF. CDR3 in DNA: TGTGCCAGCACCCGGGAGTCGACCGGGGAGCTGTTTTTT.

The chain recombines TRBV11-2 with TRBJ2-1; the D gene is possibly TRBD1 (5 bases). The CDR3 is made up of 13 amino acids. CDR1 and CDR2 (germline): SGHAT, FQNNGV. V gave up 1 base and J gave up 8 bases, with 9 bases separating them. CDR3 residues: CASSLGWGDEQFF. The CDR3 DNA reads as TGTGCCAGCAGCTTAGGTTGGGGCGATGAGCAGTTCTTC.

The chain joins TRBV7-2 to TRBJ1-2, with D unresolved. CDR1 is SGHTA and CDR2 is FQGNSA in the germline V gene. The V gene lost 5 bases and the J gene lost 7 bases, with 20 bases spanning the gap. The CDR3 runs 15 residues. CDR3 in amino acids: CASSPRIGDVVGYTF. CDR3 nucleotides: TGTGCCAGCAGCCCCCGTATCGGGGATGTGGTTGGCTACACCTTC.

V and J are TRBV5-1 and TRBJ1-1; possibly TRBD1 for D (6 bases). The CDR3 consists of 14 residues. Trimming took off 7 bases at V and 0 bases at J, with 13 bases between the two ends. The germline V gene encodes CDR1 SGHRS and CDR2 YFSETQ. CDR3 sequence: CASRLQGMNTEAFF. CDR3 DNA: TGCGCCAGCCGACTACAGGGTATGAACACTGAAGCTTTCTTT.

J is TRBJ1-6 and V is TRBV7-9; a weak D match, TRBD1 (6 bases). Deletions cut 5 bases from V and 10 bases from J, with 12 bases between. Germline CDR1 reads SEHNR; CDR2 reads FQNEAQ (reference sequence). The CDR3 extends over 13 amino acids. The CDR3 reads CASSQQGNSPLHF. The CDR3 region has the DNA TGTGCCAGCAGCCAGCAGGGGAACTCACCCCTCCACTTT.

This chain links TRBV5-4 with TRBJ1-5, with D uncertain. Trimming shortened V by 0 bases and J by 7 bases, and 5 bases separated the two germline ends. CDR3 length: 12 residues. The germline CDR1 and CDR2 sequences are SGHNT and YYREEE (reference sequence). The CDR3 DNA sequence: TGTGCCAGCAGCTTGGACTCACAGCCCCAGCATTTT. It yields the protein CASSLDSQPQHF.

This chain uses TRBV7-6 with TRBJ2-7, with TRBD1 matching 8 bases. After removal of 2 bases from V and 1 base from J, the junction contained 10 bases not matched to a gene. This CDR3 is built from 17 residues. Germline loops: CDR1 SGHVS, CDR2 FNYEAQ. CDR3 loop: CASSLRAGTGTSYEQYF. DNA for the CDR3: TGTGCCAGCAGCTTAAGGGCCGGGACAGGCACTTCCTACGAGCAGTACTTC. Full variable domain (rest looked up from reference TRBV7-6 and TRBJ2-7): GAGVSQSPRYKVTKRGQDVALRCDPISGHVSLYWYRQALGQGPEFLTYFNYEAQQDKSGLPNDRFSAERPEGSISTLTIQRTEQRDSAMYRCASSLRAGTGTSYEQYFGPGTRLTVT.

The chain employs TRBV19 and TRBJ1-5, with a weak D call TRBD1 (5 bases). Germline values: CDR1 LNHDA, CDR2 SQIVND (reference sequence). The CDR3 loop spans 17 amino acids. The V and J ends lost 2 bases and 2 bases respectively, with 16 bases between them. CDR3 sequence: CASSIPPSIRGNQPQHF. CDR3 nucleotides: TGTGCCAGTAGTATACCCCCCTCCATCAGGGGCAATCAGCCCCAGCATTTT.

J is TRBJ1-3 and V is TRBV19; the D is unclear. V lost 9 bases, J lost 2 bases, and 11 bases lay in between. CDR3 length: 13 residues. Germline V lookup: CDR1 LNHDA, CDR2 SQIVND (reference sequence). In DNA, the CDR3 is TGTGCCAGCGTTATGTCTACTGGAAACACCATATATTTT. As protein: CASVMSTGNTIYF.

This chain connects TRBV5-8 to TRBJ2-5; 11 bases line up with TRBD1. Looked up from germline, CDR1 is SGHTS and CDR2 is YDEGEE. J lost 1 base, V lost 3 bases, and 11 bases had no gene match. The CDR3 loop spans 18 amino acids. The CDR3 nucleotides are TGTGCCAGCAGCTCTGGACAGGGGGCTAGCCGATTCCAAGAGACCCAGTACTTC. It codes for CASSSGQGASRFQETQYF.

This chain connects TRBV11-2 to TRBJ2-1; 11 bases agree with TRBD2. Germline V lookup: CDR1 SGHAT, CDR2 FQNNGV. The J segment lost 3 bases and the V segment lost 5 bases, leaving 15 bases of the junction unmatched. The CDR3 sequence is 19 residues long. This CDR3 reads CASSPSGGRPTRGYNEQFF. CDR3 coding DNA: TGTGCCAGCAGCCCTAGCGGGGGGCGCCCTACGAGAGGCTACAATGAGCAGTTCTTC.

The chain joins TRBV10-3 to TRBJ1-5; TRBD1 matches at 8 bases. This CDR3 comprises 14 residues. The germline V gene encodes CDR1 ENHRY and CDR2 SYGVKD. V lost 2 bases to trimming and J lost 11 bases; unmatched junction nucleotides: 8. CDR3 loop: CAISEDRGSGAQHF. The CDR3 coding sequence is TGTGCCATCAGTGAGGACAGGGGTTCAGGGGCCCAGCATTTT.

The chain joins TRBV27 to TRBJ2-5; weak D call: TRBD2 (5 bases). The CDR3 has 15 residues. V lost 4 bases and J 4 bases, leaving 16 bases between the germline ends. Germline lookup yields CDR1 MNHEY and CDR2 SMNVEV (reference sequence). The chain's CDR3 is CASSSSEGRRETQYF. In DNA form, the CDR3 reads TGTGCCAGCAGTTCGTCAGAGGGTAGGCGAGAGACCCAGTACTTC.

The CDR3 DNA is TGTGCCAGCAGCTCCATACAGCGGATTCAGTACTTC. The encoded protein is CASSSIQRIQYF. V gene TRBV11-2 combines with J gene TRBJ2-4, with a possible D match to TRBD2 (5 bases). CDR1 SGHAT and CDR2 FQNNGV come from the germline V gene. This CDR3 has 12 amino acids. V lost 4 bases and J 10 bases, leaving 11 bases between the germline ends.

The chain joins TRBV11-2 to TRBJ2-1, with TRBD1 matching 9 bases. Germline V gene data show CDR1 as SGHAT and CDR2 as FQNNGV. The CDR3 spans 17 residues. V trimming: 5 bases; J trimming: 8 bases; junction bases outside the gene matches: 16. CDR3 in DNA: TGTGCCAGCAGCCGAGGGGCACAGGGGGCAGCGGGTTATGAGCAGTTCTTC. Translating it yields CASSRGAQGAAGYEQFF. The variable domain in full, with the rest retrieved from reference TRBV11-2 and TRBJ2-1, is EAGVAQSPRYKIIEKRQSVAFWCNPISGHATLYWYQQILGQGPKLLIQFQNNGVVDDSQLPKDRFSAERLKGVDSTLKIQPAKLEDSAVYLCASSRGAQGAAGYEQFFGPGTRLTVL.

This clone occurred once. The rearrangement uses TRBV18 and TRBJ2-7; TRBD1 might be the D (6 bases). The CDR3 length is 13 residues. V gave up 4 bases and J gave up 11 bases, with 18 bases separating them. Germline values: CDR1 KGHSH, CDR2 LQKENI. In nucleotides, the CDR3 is TGTGCCAGCTCACTGGGGCTACAGGGCGCCGAGTACTTC. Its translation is CASSLGLQGAEYF.

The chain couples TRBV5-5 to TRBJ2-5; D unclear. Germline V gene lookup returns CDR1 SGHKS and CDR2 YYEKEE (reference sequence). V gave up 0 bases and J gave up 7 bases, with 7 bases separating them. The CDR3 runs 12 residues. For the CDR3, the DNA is TGTGCCAGCAGCTTGGCTATCGGGACCCAGTACTTC. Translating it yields CASSLAIGTQYF. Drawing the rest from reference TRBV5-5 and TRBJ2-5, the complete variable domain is DAGVTQSPTHLIKTRGQQVTLRCSPISGHKSVSWYQQVLGQGPQFIFQYYEKEERGRGNFPDRFSARQFPNYSSELNVNALLLGDSALYLCASSLAIGTQYFGPGTRLLVL.

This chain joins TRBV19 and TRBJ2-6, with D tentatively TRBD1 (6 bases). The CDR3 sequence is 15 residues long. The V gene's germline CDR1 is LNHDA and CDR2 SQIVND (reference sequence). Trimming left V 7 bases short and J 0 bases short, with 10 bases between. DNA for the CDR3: TGTGCCAGTACTGGACAGACCTCTGGGGCCAACGTCCTGACTTTC. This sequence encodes CASTGQTSGANVLTF.

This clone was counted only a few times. The DNA of the CDR3 is TGTGCCAGCAGTTCCGTTTTTGGCAGGGATGAAAAACTGTTTTTT. Translating gives CASSSVFGRDEKLFF. The chain couples TRBV28 to TRBJ1-4, with TRBD1 as a possible D gene (5 bases). The CDR3 runs to 15 residues. Germline V lookup: CDR1 MDHEN, CDR2 SYDVKM. The V end was cut by 4 bases, the J end by 6 bases, with 15 bases between.

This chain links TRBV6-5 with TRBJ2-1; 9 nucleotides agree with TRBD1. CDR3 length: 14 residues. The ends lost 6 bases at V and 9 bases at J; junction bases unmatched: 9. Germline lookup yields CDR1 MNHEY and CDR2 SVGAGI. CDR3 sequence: CASSRRQGVGEQFF. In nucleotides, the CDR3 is TGTGCCAGCAGCCGTCGACAGGGGGTAGGTGAGCAGTTCTTC.

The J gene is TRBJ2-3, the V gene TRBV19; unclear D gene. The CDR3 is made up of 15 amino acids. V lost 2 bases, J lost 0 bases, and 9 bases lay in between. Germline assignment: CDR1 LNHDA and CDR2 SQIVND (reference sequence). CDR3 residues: CASSIPTDSTDTQYF. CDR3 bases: TGTGCCAGTAGTATACCCACAGACAGCACAGATACGCAGTATTTT.

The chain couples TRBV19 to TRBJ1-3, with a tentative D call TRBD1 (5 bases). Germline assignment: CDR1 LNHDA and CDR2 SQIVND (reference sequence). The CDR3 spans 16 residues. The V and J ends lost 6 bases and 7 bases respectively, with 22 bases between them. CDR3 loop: CASSPARRVPTNTIYF. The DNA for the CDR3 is TGTGCCAGTAGCCCTGCCCGCAGGGTACCGACTAACACCATATATTTT.

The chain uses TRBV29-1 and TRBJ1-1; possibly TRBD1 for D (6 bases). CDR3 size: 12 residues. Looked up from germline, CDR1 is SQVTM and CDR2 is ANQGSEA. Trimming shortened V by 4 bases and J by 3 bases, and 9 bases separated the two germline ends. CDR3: CSVVQGDTEAFF. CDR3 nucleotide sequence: TGCAGCGTTGTACAGGGCGACACTGAAGCTTTCTTT.